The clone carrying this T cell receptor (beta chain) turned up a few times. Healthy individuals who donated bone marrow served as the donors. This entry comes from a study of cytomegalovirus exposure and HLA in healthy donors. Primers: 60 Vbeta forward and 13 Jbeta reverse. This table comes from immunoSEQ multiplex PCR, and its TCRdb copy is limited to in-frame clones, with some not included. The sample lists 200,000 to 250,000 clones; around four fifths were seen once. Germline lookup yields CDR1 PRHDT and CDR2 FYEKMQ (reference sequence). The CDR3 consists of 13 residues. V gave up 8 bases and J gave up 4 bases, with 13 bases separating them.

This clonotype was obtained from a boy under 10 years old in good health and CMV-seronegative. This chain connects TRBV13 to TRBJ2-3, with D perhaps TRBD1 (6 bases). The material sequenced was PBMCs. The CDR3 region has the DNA TGTGCCAGCGTCTACGAGGGGGCAGATACGCAGTATTTT. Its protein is CASVYEGADTQYF.